This record concerns one T cell receptor beta chain sequence. The data were obtained in a study of blood T cell repertoires in COVID-19. Background on the study: Material from acute and convalescent COVID-19 was sourced from the United States, Italy and Spain.

The study recruited people aged about 18 to 95 years across under 25 US areas. Recovered participants had two consecutive negative NP/OP PCR tests, healthcare professional clearance, or symptom resolution. The V segment lost 5 bases and the J segment 0 bases; nucleotides outside the gene matches: 15. The CDR3 contains 19 residues. CDR1 is KGHDR and CDR2 is SFDVKD in the germline V gene. The authors' processing: Scientists estimated how many nucleated cells there were by amplifying reference gene primers. Here immunoSEQ multiplex PCR was the method, and the copy in TCRdb shows in-frame clones only, minus some. D and trimming come from the DNA, and the V and J calls and clone size come from that table. The sample consists of some 300,000 clones, around 90% of them appearing once.

J is TRBJ1-1 and V is TRBV24-1, with 9 bases identical to TRBD1. The sequencing input was PBMCs or T cells enriched from blood (not recorded which). The clonotype originates from a woman between 35 and 50 years old who had recovered from COVID-19. CDR3 coding DNA: TGTGCCACCAGTGGGGGAGCGTGGACAGGGGACGAGATGAACACTGAAGCTTTCTTT. Its translation: CATSGGAWTGDEMNTEAFF.